The 2 T cell receptor beta chains reported below all come from one sample, sequenced in a study of spatial heterogeneity in lung cancer. Time point denoted: sample taken at primary tumor resection. Sequencing of whole RNA from tumor, nontumor lung or frozen PBMC involved no sorting. TCRdb redid the calling of the 5' RACE reads with MiXCR, one entry per CDR3 protein. The sample includes around 60,000 distinct CDR3 sequences, about 8% seen only once; the top ten take around 16%. The sample was PBMCs, taken at surgery. These receptors all stem from a female donor with early-stage non-small cell lung cancer.

A few counts support this clonotype. This chain links TRBV9 with TRBJ2-1, with D possibly matching TRBD2 (7 bases). CDR3 size: 15 residues. V was pared by 6 bases and J by 8 bases, with 21 bases between. Germline values: CDR1 SGDLS, CDR2 YYNGEE. CDR3 bases: TGTGCCAGCAATAAGGGGGGGATTTTTCTTGATGAGCAGTTCTTC. This gives the protein CASNKGGIFLDEQFF.

This clonotype showed up many times. The chain combines TRBV9 with TRBJ2-1; a possible D gene is TRBD2 (5 bases). Trimming cost V 6 bases and J 9 bases, with 19 bases left between them. The CDR3 runs 14 residues. CDR1 is SGDLS and CDR2 is YYNGEE in the germline V gene. The CDR3 region is CASNSFLGSGEQFF. CDR3 in DNA: TGTGCCAGCAACTCTTTTCTGGGGAGCGGTGAGCAGTTCTTC.